The clone carrying this TCR beta chain was picked up a small number of times. Its antigen is currently unknown. This sample is drawn from a study of long-term antiretroviral therapy in people with HIV. Study overall: In the earliest collections, sampling predates the 2015 immediate-ART recommendation by about a decade.

Sequencing relied on immunoSEQ assay v3.0, run at survey level. Profiled with immunoSEQ multiplex PCR; TCRdb holds only in-frame clones, not every one. The repertoire includes under 20,000 clones, 75% to 85% of them detected once, and roughly 10% sits in the top ten. Germline assignment: CDR1 PRHDT and CDR2 FYEKMQ (reference sequence). CDR3 length equals 14 residues. The ends lost 5 bases at V and 3 bases at J; junction bases unmatched: 3. General study points: Upon ART, diversity increased but remained lower than transplant donor controls.

The clonotype was recovered from a woman aged 40 to 50 with HIV. The V gene is TRBV13, the J gene TRBJ2-2, with TRBD1 matching 7 bases. The material was unsorted PBMCs, obtained 0.2 years after starting antiretroviral therapy. The CDR3 sequence: CASSGQEYTGELFF. The CDR3 DNA is TGTGCCAGCAGCGGACAGGAGTACACCGGGGAGCTGTTTTTT.